The T cell receptor (beta chain) described here comes from a study of blood T cells in healthy people across ages. Study-level findings and limits: Unknown donor CMV status possibly confounded expanded clonotype changes. Strong correlation linked observed beta diversity and percent naive T cells. Fewer expanded clones and more diversity marked long-lived versus aged donors.

CDR3 length: 12 amino acids. Germline lookup yields CDR1 GTSNPN and CDR2 SVGIG (reference sequence). V was trimmed by 5 bases and J by 4 bases, leaving 11 bases between them. A second about 7 to 12 cycle PCR used barcoded and J-beta primers. TCRdb passed the 5' RACE reads through MiXCR, listing each CDR3 protein once. Of some 900,000 distinct CDR3 sequences in the sample, 45% to 50% are singletons; the top ten hold over 10%. On this clonotype itself: The antigen is unknown.

Every sample had a minimum of 6 million PBMCs isolated. This receptor was obtained from a man aged 25-40 years in good health. The source material was blood. The rearrangement joins TRBV30 to TRBJ1-1; the D gene is possibly TRBD1 (5 bases). CDR3 DNA sequence: TGTGCCTGGGGCAGGGTGTCCACTGAAGCTTTCTTT. Amino acid sequence: CAWGRVSTEAFF.